The subject of this entry is one TCR beta chain. Germline CDR1 reads SNHLY; CDR2 reads FYNNEI. V lost 5 bases and J lost 1, with 17 bases in between. CDR3 length: 16 residues. Per the original data handling: Amplified reference gene primers provided the basis for estimating nucleated cell counts. Assay: immunoSEQ multiplex PCR; the TCRdb copy retains only in-frame clones and omits some. That table furnishes V, J and clone size, whereas the DNA furnished D and trimming. The table lists some 130,000 clones, about 91% of them singletons, with approximately 10% in the top ten. This sample is drawn from a study of blood T cell repertoires in COVID-19. Study-wide background: The United States, Italy and Spain supplied acute and convalescent COVID-19 samples. In each case, the material was cDNA or gDNA derived from T cells, B-cell-depleted T cells, or PBMCs.

The chain links TRBV2 to TRBJ1-1; D perhaps matches TRBD1 (5 bases). The clonotype comes from a man aged 45-65 years with acute or convalescent COVID-19. The specimen sequenced was peripheral blood. The CDR3 sequence: CASSTALGGRNTEAFF. Written as DNA, the CDR3 is TGTGCCAGCAGTACCGCCCTGGGGGGGAGGAACACTGAAGCTTTCTTT.